Presented here are 14 T cell receptor beta chains from one specimen sequenced in a study of OX40 agonist ivuxolimab in advanced cancers. Assay used: immunoSEQ multiplex PCR; TCRdb lists only in-frame clones, some missing. Of about 66,000 clones in the sample, under 85% were seen once. The source material was CD4+ or CD8+ T cells sorted from blood, sampled in a trial of the OX40 agonist ivuxolimab. Receptors originate from an adult with an advanced solid tumor such as melanoma, head and neck, liver or kidney cancer.

The chain links TRBV23-1 to TRBJ2-5, with D possibly TRBD1 on 7 matching bases. TRBV23-1 is reported as an ORF; its role is uncertain. V dropped 8 bases and J dropped 3 bases, with 16 bases sitting between them. This CDR3 has 14 amino acids. This CDR3 reads CASPQGGREETQYF. Written as DNA, the CDR3 is TGCGCCAGCCCCCAGGGGGGAAGGGAAGAGACCCAGTACTTC.

This clone has only a few counts. The rearrangement uses TRBV28 and TRBJ1-5, with TRBD1 as a possible D gene (5 bases). The CDR3 spans 14 residues. Germline CDR1 MDHEN, CDR2 SYDVKM. V was pared by 6 bases and J by 4 bases, with 13 bases between. The CDR3, as DNA: TGTGCCAGCAGGGGCGCAGGGCAAAATCAGCCCCAGCATTTT. As protein: CASRGAGQNQPQHF.

The chain joins TRBV6-5 to TRBJ2-3, with D hard to call. Deletions cut 7 bases from V and 4 bases from J, with 9 bases between. The V gene's germline CDR1 is MNHEY and CDR2 SVGAGI. The CDR3 consists of 12 residues. The CDR3 reads CASTLPPDTQYF. In DNA, the CDR3 is TGTGCCAGCACCCTACCCCCAGATACGCAGTATTTT.

The chain is built from TRBV28 and TRBJ1-2; D not certain. This CDR3 spans 13 amino acids. The V and J ends lost 3 bases and 4 bases respectively, with 9 bases between them. The germline V gene has CDR1 MDHEN and CDR2 SYDVKM. The chain's CDR3 is CASSFGRTYGYTF. In DNA, the CDR3 is TGTGCCAGCAGTTTCGGACGGACCTATGGCTACACCTTC.

The V call is TRBV5-1, the J call TRBJ2-3; D gene uncertain. V was pared by 0 bases and J by 1 base, with 15 bases between. The CDR3 runs 17 residues. The germline V gene has CDR1 SGHRS and CDR2 YFSETQ. The CDR3 nucleotides read TGCGCCAGCAGCTTGGGTTTTGGCGCCCTACGCACAGATACGCAGTATTTT. Its translation is CASSLGFGALRTDTQYF.

This clone has only a few counts. J is TRBJ2-1 and V is TRBV6-4, with D tentatively TRBD2 (5 bases). V was shortened by 5 bases and J by 10 bases, with 15 bases between the two germline ends. In germline, CDR1 is MRHNA, CDR2 SNTAGT. The CDR3 loop spans 13 amino acids. The CDR3 DNA is TGTGCCAGCAGTTATACCGAGCGGACCGAGCAGTTCTTC. This codes for CASSYTERTEQFF.

V and J are TRBV10-2 and TRBJ2-7, with 11 bases identical to TRBD2. Germline loops: CDR1 WSHSY, CDR2 SAAADI. There are 18 residues in the CDR3. J gave up 4 bases and V 4 bases, and 15 bases lay outside the gene matches. For the CDR3, the DNA is TGCGCCAGCAGTGGAGGACTAGCGGGCCTTGGGGCGTCTTACGAGCAGTACTTC. Translated, it gives CASSGGLAGLGASYEQYF.

This chain links TRBV6-6 with TRBJ1-2, with no clear D. This CDR3 has 14 amino acids. Germline V gives CDR1 MNHNY, CDR2 SVGAGI (reference sequence). Trimming took off 7 bases at V and 4 bases at J, with 16 bases between the two ends. The CDR3 DNA reads TGTGCCAGCAAATTCCTCGGGAACATCTATGGCTACACCTTC. Translation: CASKFLGNIYGYTF.

The V gene is TRBV7-8, the J gene TRBJ2-5; perhaps TRBD2 as D (5 bases). Trimming removed 3 bases at V and 5 bases at J, with 16 bases between. The CDR3 runs to 15 residues. The germline V gene has CDR1 SGHVS and CDR2 FQNEAQ. The CDR3 region is CASSFVSGGLETQYF. As DNA, the CDR3 is TGTGCCAGCAGCTTTGTCTCCGGCGGGTTGGAGACCCAGTACTTC.

The chain is built from TRBV10-3 and TRBJ1-5; D is undetermined. V was clipped by 2 bases and J by 0 bases, with 8 bases between them. There are 15 residues in the CDR3. In germline, CDR1 is ENHRY, CDR2 SYGVKD. The CDR3 reads CAISEGSDSNQPQHF. The CDR3 DNA sequence: TGTGCCATCAGTGAGGGGTCAGATAGCAATCAGCCCCAGCATTTT.

The V and J genes are TRBV10-3 and TRBJ2-3; maybe TRBD2 (6 bases). In germline, CDR1 is ENHRY, CDR2 SYGVKD. V lost 2 bases, J lost 0 bases, and 12 bases lay in between. The CDR3 consists of 16 residues. DNA of the CDR3: TGTGCCATCAGTGAGCGCGGGACGACTAGCACAGATACGCAGTATTTT. This sequence encodes CAISERGTTSTDTQYF.

The chain uses TRBV19 and TRBJ2-2; D gene ambiguous. V shed 7 bases and J shed 0 bases, with 9 bases lying between them. The CDR3 length is 14 residues. Germline V gives CDR1 LNHDA, CDR2 SQIVND (reference sequence). This CDR3 reads CASIGLSNTGELFF. The DNA for the CDR3 is TGTGCCAGTATTGGCCTTTCGAACACCGGGGAGCTGTTTTTT.

The rearrangement joins TRBV27 to TRBJ2-3; D unclear. The CDR3 extends over 15 amino acids. The germline CDR1 and CDR2 sequences are MNHEY and SMNVEV (reference sequence). V was shortened by 6 bases and J by 1 base, with 14 bases between the two germline ends. CDR3 amino acids: CASRPEFSGTDTQYF. The CDR3 DNA is TGTGCCAGCAGGCCCGAATTCAGTGGCACAGATACGCAGTATTTT.

This chain links TRBV9 with TRBJ2-2; 7 bases map to TRBD2. The CDR3 runs 17 residues. Germline V lookup: CDR1 SGDLS, CDR2 YYNGEE. V shed 4 bases and J 6 bases; nucleotides not matched to a gene: 15. In nucleotides, the CDR3 is TGTGCCAGCAGCCGGCTCCCCGGGCCGGGAGGAGCCGGGGAGCTGTTTTTT. It translates to CASSRLPGPGGAGELFF. The full variable domain, its missing parts supplied by reference TRBV9 and TRBJ2-2, is DSGVTQTPKHLITATGQRVTLRCSPRSGDLSVYWYQQSLDQGLQFLIQYYNGEERAKGNILERFSAQQFPDLHSELNLSSLELGDSALYFCASSRLPGPGGAGELFFGEGSRLTVL.